The text below deals with one TCR beta chain. This sample is drawn from a study of blood T cell repertoires in COVID-19. The overall study: PBMCs, B-cell-depleted T cells, or T cells were the source of the cDNA or gDNA that made up the material.

Trimming at V came to 6 bases and at J to 3 bases, leaving 9 bases not matched to a gene. Germline V gene sequence: CDR1 SGHAT, CDR2 FQNNGV. The CDR3 is made up of 15 amino acids. Original handling: Reference gene primer amplification gave nucleated cell count estimates. Clones were read by immunoSEQ multiplex PCR, and TCRdb kept only the in-frame ones, dropping some. V and J calls and clone size follow that table, whereas D and trimming were derived from the DNA. The sample includes about 280,000 clones, around 85% of them seen just once. The TCR was taken from a man aged 45-65 years with active or convalescent COVID-19. The chain carries TRBV11-2 and TRBJ2-7; the match to TRBD2 covers 9 bases. Input material: peripheral blood. Here the CDR3 reads CASSSNLAGNYEQYF. CDR3 nucleotides: TGTGCCAGCAGTTCCAACCTAGCGGGGAACTACGAGCAGTACTTC.